This is a list of T cell receptor beta chains from one sample in a study of cytomegalovirus exposure and HLA in healthy donors. Sequencing used immunoSEQ multiplex PCR; TCRdb keeps in-frame clones, though not all of them. The table records some 90,000 clones, about 80% of them present only once. Sequencing used PBMCs. The receptor set was obtained from a man between 50 and 59 years old in good health and CMV-seropositive. The CDR3 runs from the conserved cysteine through the conserved F or W. Fields, in order: V gene, clone size, CDR3 protein. Clone size, where shown, is once, few, many, or a class for clones that have expanded.

v_gene: TRBV5-1; abundance: .; CDR3aa: CASSRTGLNTEAFF
v_gene: TRBV7-2; abundance: .; CDR3aa: CASSFSTSGREYF
v_gene: TRBV21-1; abundance: .; CDR3aa: CASSIYRDYGYTF
v_gene: TRBV7-7; abundance: .; CDR3aa: CASSLGGNYGYTF
v_gene: TRBV7-9; abundance: .; CDR3aa: CASSEGRAFQPQHF
v_gene: TRBV27; abundance: .; CDR3aa: CASSLAPIYEQYF
v_gene: TRBV5-1; abundance: .; CDR3aa: CASSHSRGGDTEAFF
v_gene: TRBV6-6; abundance: .; CDR3aa: CASRGGANTGELFF
v_gene: TRBV9; abundance: once; CDR3aa: CASSVARTSLQFF
v_gene: TRBV19; abundance: few; CDR3aa: CASTGTGRSGANVLTF
v_gene: TRBV5-1; abundance: .; CDR3aa: CASSSGSNSPLHF
v_gene: TRBV19; abundance: .; CDR3aa: CASSIGQREAYEQYF
v_gene: TRBV14; abundance: few; CDR3aa: CASSQDWPASGRVRSSRQNNEQFF
v_gene: TRBV6-5; abundance: .; CDR3aa: CASSRDLEQFF
v_gene: TRBV5-6; abundance: .; CDR3aa: CASSLGQPGPQHF
v_gene: TRBV30; abundance: few; CDR3aa: CAWSVLAGGFGEQFF
v_gene: TRBV6-6; abundance: .; CDR3aa: CASSYSRLELTGELFF
v_gene: TRBV6-1; abundance: .; CDR3aa: CASSATSGLYEQYF
v_gene: TRBV7-9; abundance: .; CDR3aa: CASSLAAGATGELFF
v_gene: TRBV30; abundance: .; CDR3aa: CAWNQGIGELFF
v_gene: TRBV27; abundance: .; CDR3aa: CATKGGGQETQYF
v_gene: TRBV4-2; abundance: few; CDR3aa: CASSQARGEMSQETQYF
v_gene: TRBV6-5; abundance: .; CDR3aa: CASSEQRGGYGYTF
v_gene: TRBV6-5; abundance: .; CDR3aa: CASARGDTQYF
v_gene: TRBV19; abundance: .; CDR3aa: CASSGQVQGEKLFF
v_gene: TRBV9; abundance: .; CDR3aa: CASSDPGRGDGYEQYF
v_gene: TRBV5-8; abundance: few; CDR3aa: CASSRGLAGVTDTQYF
v_gene: TRBV19; abundance: .; CDR3aa: CASSIGRVGETQYF
v_gene: TRBV14; abundance: few; CDR3aa: CASSQVDRGYGYTF
v_gene: TRBV27; abundance: once; CDR3aa: CASSFGTSRTGELFF
v_gene: TRBV14; abundance: .; CDR3aa: CASSQTGLGAFF
v_gene: TRBV10-3; abundance: .; CDR3aa: CAISDGETQYF
v_gene: TRBV5-5; abundance: .; CDR3aa: CASSLVGTAINYGYTF
v_gene: TRBV7-6; abundance: .; CDR3aa: CASSFGQTYEQYF
v_gene: TRBV6-5; abundance: .; CDR3aa: CASSYRRDRVYEQYF
v_gene: TRBV5-6; abundance: .; CDR3aa: CASSPPRGASGRYEQYF
v_gene: TRBV5-6; abundance: once; CDR3aa: CASSLARGYQPQHF
v_gene: TRBV5-8; abundance: .; CDR3aa: CASLARFGEQYF
v_gene: TRBV7-9; abundance: .; CDR3aa: CSSSLGSGGHQPQHF
v_gene: TRBV7-2; abundance: .; CDR3aa: CASSSAGPLGEQFF
v_gene: TRBV5-6; abundance: .; CDR3aa: CASSLLGAGSSYEQYF
v_gene: TRBV2; abundance: .; CDR3aa: CASSEAPRDYGYTF
v_gene: TRBV6-1; abundance: .; CDR3aa: CASSDRENTEAFF
v_gene: TRBV5-1; abundance: .; CDR3aa: CASSLEDIRSYEQYF
v_gene: TRBV6-1; abundance: .; CDR3aa: CASSEAGGNQPQHF
v_gene: TRBV6-1; abundance: .; CDR3aa: CASSEEGGSRYF
v_gene: TRBV27; abundance: few; CDR3aa: CASSGGHYSSYNEQFF
v_gene: TRBV7-9; abundance: .; CDR3aa: CSSSQNRGNEKLFF
v_gene: TRBV7-6; abundance: .; CDR3aa: CASSLPSGYAYEQYF
v_gene: TRBV4-2; abundance: .; CDR3aa: CASSHGTSGQETQYF